The 29 T cell receptor beta chains reported below all come from one sample, sequenced in a study of shared clonotypes between healthy human individuals. Clones were read by immunoSEQ multiplex PCR, and TCRdb kept only the in-frame ones, dropping some. In the table there are approximately 2,300,000 clones, about 90% of which are singletons. Specimen: naive CD4+ T cells from PBMCs. As for subset: CD45RA+ positively selected. Receptors were obtained from a man aged 18 to 30 in good health. Some clones in this sample may be carry-over from other donors' samples.

The CDR3 DNA sequence: TGTGCCAGCAGCTCCGGGACTAAACTTAGCACGCAGTATTTT. Translating it yields CASSSGTKLSTQYF. V gene TRBV7-9 combines with J gene TRBJ2-3, with 7 bases aligning to TRBD2. V was clipped by 4 bases and J by 9 bases; unmatched bases: 10. The CDR3 covers 14 residues. CDR1 is SEHNR, CDR2 FQNEAQ, per germline (reference sequence). Drawing the rest from reference TRBV7-9 and TRBJ2-3, the complete variable domain is DTGVSQNPRHKITKRGQNVTFRCDPISEHNRLYWYRQTLGQGPEFLTYFQNEAQLEKSRLLSDRFSAERPKGSFSTLEIQRTEQGDSAMYLCASSSGTKLSTQYFGPGTRLTVL.

The chain couples TRBV9 to TRBJ1-2; TRBD1 aligns across 10 bases. The ends lost 4 bases at V and 8 bases at J; junction bases unmatched: 8. Germline V lookup: CDR1 SGDLS, CDR2 YYNGEE. The CDR3 is made up of 14 amino acids. The CDR3 DNA reads TGTGCCAGCAGCAACCGGGACAGGGGCGGCGGCTACACCTTC. Residues: CASSNRDRGGGYTF.

This chain joins TRBV9 and TRBJ2-5; D is unclear. The CDR3 loop spans 15 amino acids. V lost 4 bases, J lost 5 bases, and 18 bases lay in between. Germline CDR1 is SGDLS and CDR2 is YYNGEE. This CDR3 is CASSTGAPRVETQYF. The DNA of the CDR3 is TGTGCCAGCAGCACCGGCGCTCCCCGGGTTGAGACCCAGTACTTC.

The chain employs TRBV6-5 and TRBJ1-4; D not resolved. The CDR3 consists of 14 residues. Germline values: CDR1 MNHEY, CDR2 SVGAGI. Trimming took off 0 bases at V and 11 bases at J, with 13 bases between the two ends. This CDR3 is CASSYSDGVGKLFF. In DNA form, the CDR3 reads TGTGCCAGCAGTTACTCGGACGGCGTGGGGAAACTGTTTTTT.

The chain has TRBV7-7 and TRBJ2-7; possible D gene TRBD2, 6 bases. Trimming left V 5 bases short and J 1 base short, with 9 bases between. The CDR3 covers 13 residues. Germline V gene lookup returns CDR1 SSHAT and CDR2 FNYEAQ (reference sequence). The DNA for the CDR3 is TGTGCCAGCAGCCGACTAGATTCCTACGAGCAGTACTTC. The encoded protein is CASSRLDSYEQYF.

The chain employs TRBV2 and TRBJ2-2; D gene ambiguous. Germline CDR1 SNHLY, CDR2 FYNNEI. This CDR3 has 13 residues. Trimming took off 4 bases at V and 6 bases at J, with 9 bases between the two ends. The CDR3 reads CASSGPPPGELFF. In nucleotides, the CDR3 is TGTGCCAGCAGTGGGCCTCCGCCCGGGGAGCTGTTTTTT.

The chain is built from TRBV19 and TRBJ1-3; D remains ambiguous. The CDR3 is 11 residues long. The germline V gene encodes CDR1 LNHDA and CDR2 SQIVND (reference sequence). Trimming took off 6 bases at V and 10 bases at J, with 10 bases between the two ends. The CDR3 reads CASSSAGTIYF. CDR3 nucleotides: TGTGCCAGTAGCTCGGCGGGAACCATATATTTT.

This clone was recorded once. The gene calls are TRBV6-1 and TRBJ1-1; tentative D call: TRBD1 (6 bases). This CDR3 spans 14 amino acids. Per the germline V gene, CDR1 is MNHNS and CDR2 is SASEGT. The V and J ends lost 8 bases and 1 base respectively, with 14 bases between them. The CDR3 is CASWFRGTNTEAFF. The CDR3 nucleotides are TGTGCCAGCTGGTTCAGGGGCACGAACACTGAAGCTTTCTTT.

V gene TRBV5-1 combines with J gene TRBJ2-7, with 11 bases matching TRBD2. The CDR3 covers 15 residues. The germline CDR1 and CDR2 sequences are SGHRS and YFSETQ. J lost 5 bases, V lost 7 bases, and 11 bases had no gene match. CDR3 coding DNA: TGCGCCAGCGGTGAATCCGGGACTAGCGGTAACGAGCAGTACTTC. Protein sequence: CASGESGTSGNEQYF.

The chain uses TRBV5-1 and TRBJ1-3; D may be TRBD1 (6 bases). With 5 bases removed from V and 0 bases from J, the gap between germline ends came to 18 bases. The V gene's germline CDR1 is SGHRS and CDR2 YFSETQ. The length of the CDR3 is 17 residues. The CDR3 reads CASSLTGSTFSGNTIYF. The CDR3 coding sequence is TGCGCCAGCAGTCTCACAGGGTCCACCTTCTCTGGAAACACCATATATTTT.

With regard to this clone: This CDR3 is also generated by other DNA sequences in the sample. The chain recombines TRBV6-5 with TRBJ1-5, with 8 bases fitting TRBD1. Germline V gives CDR1 MNHEY, CDR2 SVGAGI. Losses at the gene ends were 5 bases for V and 1 base for J; bases not matched to a gene: 4. This CDR3 is built from 15 residues. CDR3 sequence (DNA): TGTGCCAGCAGTCGACAGGGGACCAGCAATCAGCCCCAGCATTTT. This gives the protein CASSRQGTSNQPQHF.

This chain uses TRBV4-2 with TRBJ2-2, with a possible D match to TRBD2 (5 bases). Trimming took 4 bases from V and 4 from J, leaving 22 bases between them. The CDR3 is 18 residues long. CDR1 is LGHNA and CDR2 is YNFKEQ in the germline V gene. CDR3 loop: CASSRDWGVTSGTGELFF. CDR3 DNA sequence: TGTGCCAGCAGCCGGGATTGGGGAGTAACCTCGGGCACCGGGGAGCTGTTTTTT.

The rearrangement joins TRBV2 to TRBJ1-5; 10 bases map to TRBD1. The CDR3 is made up of 14 amino acids. CDR1 is SNHLY and CDR2 is FYNNEI in the germline V gene. V gave up 8 bases and J gave up 4 bases; unmatched junction bases: 5. DNA of the CDR3: TGTGCCAGCCATTTGGGACAGGGGAATCAGCCCCAGCATTTT. Amino acid sequence: CASHLGQGNQPQHF.

The chain links TRBV7-2 to TRBJ1-3; D is unresolved. CDR3 length: 19 residues. V was clipped by 3 bases and J by 0 bases, with 21 bases between them. CDR1 and CDR2 from the germline V gene are SGHTA and FQGNSA. In DNA form, the CDR3 reads TGTGCCAGCAGCTTGGTCAGGCCCTTGACACCGCTCTCTGGAAACACCATATATTTT. Translating gives CASSLVRPLTPLSGNTIYF. Together with reference TRBV7-2 and TRBJ1-3, the CDR3 gives the full variable domain: GAGVSQSPSNKVTEKGKDVELRCDPISGHTALYWYRQSLGQGLEFLIYFQGNSAPDKSGLPSDRFSAERTGGSVSTLTIQRTQQEDSAVYLCASSLVRPLTPLSGNTIYFGEGSWLTVV.

The gene calls are TRBV28 and TRBJ2-5; D is uncertain. V was shortened by 5 bases and J by 2 bases, with 12 bases between the two germline ends. The germline V gene has CDR1 MDHEN and CDR2 SYDVKM. The CDR3 loop spans 14 amino acids. The CDR3 reads CASSKTGLQETQYF. CDR3 in DNA: TGTGCCAGCAGTAAAACCGGGCTACAAGAGACCCAGTACTTC.

V gene TRBV19 combines with J gene TRBJ2-7, with TRBD2 identical over 10 bases. Germline lookup yields CDR1 LNHDA and CDR2 SQIVND (reference sequence). The ends lost 8 bases at V and 4 bases at J; junction bases unmatched: 11. This CDR3 is 15 amino acids long. For the CDR3, the DNA is TGTGCCAGTGGGAAGTCGCTAGCGGGAGTATACGAGCAGTACTTC. Its translation is CASGKSLAGVYEQYF.

This rearrangement joins TRBV28 to TRBJ2-7; TRBD2 matches 8 bases. Germline lookup yields CDR1 MDHEN and CDR2 SYDVKM. The V and J ends lost 10 bases and 4 bases, in that order; junction bases with no gene match: 12. The CDR3 length is 14 residues. The CDR3 bases are TGTGCCACCCACCCGGGCGGGAGGTTTTACGAGCAGTACTTC. This translates into CATHPGGRFYEQYF.

V and J are TRBV7-9 and TRBJ1-2; TRBD1 might be the D (5 bases). Trimming cost V 5 bases and J 3 bases, with 13 bases left between them. Germline V lookup: CDR1 SEHNR, CDR2 FQNEAQ (reference sequence). The CDR3 runs to 14 residues. The DNA for the CDR3 is TGTGCCAGCAGCCCCCGGGACTCGGACTATGGCTACACCTTC. Translation gives CASSPRDSDYGYTF.

This chain connects TRBV9 to TRBJ2-1, with a tentative D call TRBD2 (5 bases). The CDR3 has 14 residues. The V gene's germline CDR1 is SGDLS and CDR2 YYNGEE. V lost 0 bases and J lost 5, with 9 bases in between. This chain's CDR3 is CASSVGTLNNEQFF. For the CDR3, the DNA is TGTGCCAGCAGCGTAGGGACTTTAAACAATGAGCAGTTCTTC.

The chain combines TRBV4-3 with TRBJ2-1, with a possible D match to TRBD1 (6 bases). CDR3 length: 12 residues. Germline V CDR1 and CDR2: LGHNA, YSLEER. V lost 3 bases, J lost 10 bases, and 10 bases lay in between. CDR3 amino acids: CASSHEGTEQFF. The CDR3, as DNA: TGCGCCAGCAGCCATGAAGGGACAGAGCAGTTCTTC.

The chain links TRBV9 to TRBJ2-3; D gene uncertain. The CDR3 runs 11 residues. Trimming pared 4 bases from V and 6 bases from J, leaving 6 bases between. Germline V lookup: CDR1 SGDLS, CDR2 YYNGEE. The CDR3 DNA follows: TGTGCCAGCAGCATGAGGGATACGCAGTATTTT. Translation gives CASSMRDTQYF. The full variable domain, completed using reference TRBV9 and TRBJ2-3, is DSGVTQTPKHLITATGQRVTLRCSPRSGDLSVYWYQQSLDQGLQFLIQYYNGEERAKGNILERFSAQQFPDLHSELNLSSLELGDSALYFCASSMRDTQYFGPGTRLTVL.

The chain joins TRBV28 to TRBJ2-2; D is undetermined. This CDR3 is 15 amino acids long. V gave up 3 bases and J gave up 5 bases, with 13 bases separating them. Germline V gene sequence: CDR1 MDHEN, CDR2 SYDVKM. DNA of the CDR3: TGTGCCAGCAGTTTGGGTCAGAGGATAACCGGGGAGCTGTTTTTT. Residues: CASSLGQRITGELFF.

This chain joins TRBV29-1 and TRBJ2-4; D is ambiguous. Germline CDR1 SQVTM, CDR2 ANQGSEA. The CDR3 runs 14 residues. Trimming took off 5 bases at V and 0 bases at J, with 11 bases between the two ends. CDR3 amino acids: CSVRGRLAKNIQYF. The CDR3 bases are TGCAGCGTTCGAGGCCGCCTAGCCAAAAACATTCAGTACTTC.

The genes are TRBV7-9 and TRBJ1-6, with D perhaps matching TRBD1 (5 bases). The CDR3 has 12 residues. Trimming pared 3 bases from V and 8 bases from J, leaving 5 bases between. In germline, CDR1 is SEHNR, CDR2 FQNEAQ (reference sequence). CDR3: CASSFRDSPLHF. As DNA, the CDR3 is TGTGCCAGCAGCTTCAGGGATTCACCCCTCCACTTT.

The genes are TRBV5-6 and TRBJ2-1; 10 nucleotides agree with TRBD2. Germline V gene data show CDR1 as SGHDT and CDR2 as YYEEEE. The CDR3 consists of 16 residues. V was clipped by 0 bases and J by 5 bases; unmatched bases: 5. The CDR3: CASSLAGLAADNEQFF. In nucleotides, the CDR3 is TGTGCCAGCAGCTTGGCAGGACTAGCGGCCGACAATGAGCAGTTCTTC.

The CDR3 region is CASSLEQGGSTDTQYF. For the CDR3, the DNA is TGCGCCAGCAGCTTGGAACAGGGCGGGAGCACAGATACGCAGTATTTT. The gene calls are TRBV5-1 and TRBJ2-3, with D possibly TRBD1 on 6 matching bases. The CDR3 is 16 residues long. Germline CDR1 SGHRS, CDR2 YFSETQ. V was pared by 0 bases and J by 0 bases, with 11 bases between. The whole variable domain, filled in from reference TRBV5-1 and TRBJ2-3, reads KAGVTQTPRYLIKTRGQQVTLSCSPISGHRSVSWYQQTPGQGLQFLFEYFSETQRNKGNFPGRFSGRQFSNSRSEMNVSTLELGDSALYLCASSLEQGGSTDTQYFGPGTRLTVL.

The J gene is TRBJ2-3, the V gene TRBV15; D unresolved. In germline, CDR1 is LNHNV, CDR2 YYDKDF (reference sequence). The ends were cut back, 1 base at V and 2 bases at J, with 7 bases in the middle. This CDR3 is built from 14 residues. In nucleotides, the CDR3 is TGTGCCACCAGCAGAGGGAAGGACACAGATACGCAGTATTTT. The encoded protein is CATSRGKDTDTQYF. Together with reference TRBV15 and TRBJ2-3, the CDR3 gives the full variable domain: DAMVIQNPRYQVTQFGKPVTLSCSQTLNHNVMYWYQQKSSQAPKLLFHYYDKDFNNEADTPDNFQSRRPNTSFCFLDIRSPGLGDTAMYLCATSRGKDTDTQYFGPGTRLTVL.

This rearrangement joins TRBV7-7 to TRBJ2-7, with a possible D match to TRBD2 (7 bases). This CDR3 is 13 amino acids long. Trimming cost V 5 bases and J 6 bases, with 14 bases left between them. Germline CDR1 is SSHAT and CDR2 is FNYEAQ (reference sequence). The CDR3 nucleotides read TGTGCCAGCAGCGCCTCGAGGGGGGGCGAGCAGTACTTC. Translating gives CASSASRGGEQYF.

The chain carries TRBV12-5 and TRBJ2-1; 8 bases map to TRBD2. Germline-derived CDR1 and CDR2 are LGHNT and FRNRAP. J lost 6 bases, V lost 4 bases, and 8 bases had no gene match. The CDR3 is 15 amino acids. CDR3 sequence (DNA): TGTGCTAGTGGTTCGGGACTAGTCTCGGCCAATGAGCAGTTCTTC. Its protein is CASGSGLVSANEQFF.